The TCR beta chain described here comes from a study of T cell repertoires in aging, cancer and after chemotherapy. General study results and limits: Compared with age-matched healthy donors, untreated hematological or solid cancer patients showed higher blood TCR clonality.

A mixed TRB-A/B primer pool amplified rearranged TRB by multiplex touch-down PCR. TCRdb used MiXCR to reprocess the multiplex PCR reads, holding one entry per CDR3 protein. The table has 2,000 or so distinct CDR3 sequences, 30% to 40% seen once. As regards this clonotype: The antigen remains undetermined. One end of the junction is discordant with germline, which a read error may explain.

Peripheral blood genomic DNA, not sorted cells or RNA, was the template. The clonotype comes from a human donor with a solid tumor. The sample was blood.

CDR3 amino acids: CASSQPGRGIGYTF. The CDR3 coding sequence is TGCGCCAGCAGTCAACCGGGCAGGGGGATAGGCTATACCTTC. This chain joins TRBV23-1 and TRBJ1-2, with 7 bases that match TRBD1. TRBV23-1 is placed among ORFs of uncertain function. This CDR3 spans 14 amino acids.